This record concerns one T cell receptor beta chain sequence. This specimen belongs to a study of blood T cell repertoires in COVID-19. The length of the CDR3 is 16 residues. The V end lost 0 bases, the J end lost 8 bases, and 17 bases lay between the germline ends. In germline, CDR1 is MNHNS, CDR2 SASEGT. Using immunoSEQ multiplex PCR, the repertoire was profiled, and TCRdb retains in-frame clones only, with some absent. The repertoire has around 190,000 clones, around 82% of them found once; the top ten carry approximately 16%. The receptor's source is a woman in her fifties or sixties with acute COVID-19. Sequences were obtained from PBMCs or T cells enriched from blood (not recorded which). V is TRBV6-1 and J is TRBJ1-3; a weak D match, TRBD1 (5 bases). The CDR3 DNA reads TGTGCCAGCAGTGAAGCCGTGGGGGGATGGGGCGACACCATATATTTT. The encoded protein is CASSEAVGGWGDTIYF.